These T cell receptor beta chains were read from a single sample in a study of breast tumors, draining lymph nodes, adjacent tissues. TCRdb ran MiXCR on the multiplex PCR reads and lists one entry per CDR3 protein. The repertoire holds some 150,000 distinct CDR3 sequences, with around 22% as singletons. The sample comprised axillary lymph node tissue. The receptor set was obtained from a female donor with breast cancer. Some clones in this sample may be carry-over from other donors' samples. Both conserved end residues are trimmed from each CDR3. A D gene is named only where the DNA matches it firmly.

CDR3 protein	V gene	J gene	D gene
ASSFEAGPDTGELF	TRBV28	TRBJ2-2	TRBD2
AWSVGTVSYNEQF	TRBV30	TRBJ2-1	NA
ASSPGTSRTGELF	TRBV7-3	TRBJ2-2	TRBD2
ASSLGASDEQF	TRBV5-4	TRBJ2-1	NA
ASSPNLSADTQY	TRBV18	TRBJ2-3	NA
AISATVLNNEQF	TRBV10-3	TRBJ2-1	NA
ASSQGTSVYNEQF	TRBV16	TRBJ2-1	TRBD2
ASSYRGGRETQY	TRBV6-6	TRBJ2-5	TRBD1
ASSEWPYGYT	TRBV6-1	TRBJ1-2	NA
ASTREQTLDYGYT	TRBV2	TRBJ1-2	NA
ASSLREGPYEQY	TRBV7-6	TRBJ2-7	TRBD2
ASSVGYAHGEKLF	TRBV19	TRBJ1-4	NA
ASSADYTEQF	TRBV5-1	TRBJ2-1	NA
ASSLPGQGTGQPQH	TRBV12-3/TRBV12-4	TRBJ1-5	TRBD1
AISESGGSGTGELF	TRBV10-3	TRBJ2-2	TRBD2
SARDTDGRFYEQY	TRBV20-1	TRBJ2-7	TRBD2
ASSVVPLAGGPHNEQF	TRBV9	TRBJ2-1	TRBD2
ASSQPPDGRQETQY	TRBV4-1	TRBJ2-5	NA
ASSSLFPGGLF	TRBV28	TRBJ2-2	NA
ASTGELDEQY	TRBV6-1	TRBJ2-7	NA
ASSSGTTNTGELF	TRBV7-9	TRBJ2-2	TRBD2
ASSPTGGLTDTQY	TRBV18	TRBJ2-3	TRBD1
ASSLKATGELF	TRBV28	TRBJ2-2	NA
ASSLWRGGGTGELF	TRBV5-4	TRBJ2-2	NA
ASSQDAGQAFGYT	TRBV3-1	TRBJ1-2	TRBD1
ASSYSRDIQETQY	TRBV6-2/TRBV6-3	TRBJ2-5	NA
ATSRDKAGRGDTQY	TRBV15	TRBJ2-3	NA
ASSRSSGGETQY	TRBV7-9	TRBJ2-5	NA
ASSPESDTQY	TRBV7-2	TRBJ2-3	NA
ASSLLSGASEQY	TRBV11-3	TRBJ2-7	NA